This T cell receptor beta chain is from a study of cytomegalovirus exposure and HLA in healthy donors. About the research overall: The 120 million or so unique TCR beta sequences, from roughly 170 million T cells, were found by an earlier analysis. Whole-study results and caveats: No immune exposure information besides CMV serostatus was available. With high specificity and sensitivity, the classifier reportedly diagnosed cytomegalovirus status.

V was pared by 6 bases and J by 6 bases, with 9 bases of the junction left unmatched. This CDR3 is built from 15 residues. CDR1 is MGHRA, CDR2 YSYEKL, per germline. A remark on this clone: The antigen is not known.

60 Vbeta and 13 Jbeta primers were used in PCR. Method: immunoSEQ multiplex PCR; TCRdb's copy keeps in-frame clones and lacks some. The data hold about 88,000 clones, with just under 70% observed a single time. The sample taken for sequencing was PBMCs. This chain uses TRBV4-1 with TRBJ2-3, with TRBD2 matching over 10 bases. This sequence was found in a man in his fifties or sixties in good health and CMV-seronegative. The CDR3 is CASSFASGGGDTQYF. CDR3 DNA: TGCGCCAGCAGTTTCGCTAGCGGGGGTGGTGATACGCAGTATTTT.